These T cell receptor beta chains were read from a single sample in a study of neoadjuvant anti-PD-1 for oral cavity cancer. Only in-frame clones appear in the TCRdb table, and some are missing; sequencing was by immunoSEQ multiplex PCR. The profile shows 9,500 to 15,000 clones, 70% to 80% of them singletons. The material was PBMCs, obtained after nivolumab (anti-PD-1) treatment. Source of these receptors: a person aged 35 to 85 with oral cavity squamous cell carcinoma. The CDR3 runs from the conserved cysteine through the conserved F or W. A D gene is named only where the DNA matches it firmly.

CDR3 length: 18
J gene: TRBJ1-1
D gene: .
V gene: TRBV27
CDR3 protein: CASSFLGPFVPRDTEAFF

CDR3 length: 13
J gene: TRBJ1-1
D gene: .
V gene: TRBV25-1
CDR3 protein: CASSRGGGMAAFF

CDR3 length: 13
J gene: TRBJ1-3
D gene: .
V gene: TRBV2
CDR3 protein: CASEADSGNTIYF

CDR3 length: 15
J gene: TRBJ2-7
D gene: .
V gene: TRBV6-1
CDR3 protein: CASSSGTQRYYEQYF

CDR3 length: 14
J gene: TRBJ2-3
D gene: .
V gene: TRBV5-1
CDR3 protein: CASSNPGGTDTQYF

CDR3 length: 13
J gene: TRBJ1-5
D gene: .
V gene: TRBV30
CDR3 protein: CAWGLGAGQPQHF

CDR3 length: 18
J gene: TRBJ2-1
D gene: .
V gene: TRBV29-1
CDR3 protein: CSVESILNGFPSYNEQFF

CDR3 length: 14
J gene: TRBJ2-1
D gene: TRBD1
V gene: TRBV5-6
CDR3 protein: CASYLTGPNNEQFF

CDR3 length: 18
J gene: TRBJ2-3
D gene: .
V gene: TRBV27
CDR3 protein: CASSLSNMWRRGEDTQYF

CDR3 length: 15
J gene: TRBJ1-1
D gene: .
V gene: TRBV7-9
CDR3 protein: CASSKQTVLNTEAFF

CDR3 length: 13
J gene: TRBJ2-7
D gene: .
V gene: TRBV5-1
CDR3 protein: CASSLTGPYEQYF

CDR3 length: 14
J gene: TRBJ2-7
D gene: TRBD1
V gene: TRBV6-5
CDR3 protein: CASRRVGQAAEQYF

CDR3 length: 14
J gene: TRBJ1-5
D gene: .
V gene: TRBV5-1
CDR3 protein: CASSSSGGNQPQHF

CDR3 length: 14
J gene: TRBJ2-2
D gene: TRBD2
V gene: TRBV7-3
CDR3 protein: CASSPRGGTGELFF

CDR3 length: 15
J gene: TRBJ1-4
D gene: .
V gene: TRBV5-1
CDR3 protein: CASSPRGVEREKLFF

CDR3 length: 15
J gene: TRBJ1-4
D gene: TRBD1
V gene: TRBV2
CDR3 protein: CASSPTGTVDEKLFF

CDR3 length: 13
J gene: TRBJ1-1
D gene: .
V gene: TRBV4-1
CDR3 protein: CASSQDLYTEAFF

CDR3 length: 18
J gene: TRBJ2-5
D gene: TRBD2
V gene: TRBV4-1
CDR3 protein: CASSQVVAGGRRQETQYF

CDR3 length: 15
J gene: TRBJ1-1
D gene: .
V gene: TRBV6-1
CDR3 protein: CASSEAWKGNTEAFF

CDR3 length: 15
J gene: TRBJ1-2
D gene: .
V gene: TRBV5-1
CDR3 protein: CASSLEGGFRDGYTF

CDR3 length: 14
J gene: TRBJ1-2
D gene: TRBD1
V gene: TRBV6-5
CDR3 protein: CASSYTTGGDGYTF

CDR3 length: 14
J gene: TRBJ1-2
D gene: .
V gene: TRBV4-1
CDR3 protein: CASSQVWGFGGYTF

CDR3 length: 16
J gene: TRBJ1-4
D gene: .
V gene: TRBV7-8
CDR3 protein: CASSLVGLYGVEKLFF

CDR3 length: 18
J gene: TRBJ2-3
D gene: TRBD2
V gene: TRBV4-2
CDR3 protein: CASSQDQTSGSYTDTQYF

CDR3 length: 15
J gene: TRBJ2-5
D gene: .
V gene: TRBV18
CDR3 protein: CASSPLGRGQETQYF

CDR3 length: 15
J gene: TRBJ1-1
D gene: .
V gene: TRBV7-9
CDR3 protein: CASSLSRGLRAEAFF

CDR3 length: 16
J gene: TRBJ1-2
D gene: .
V gene: TRBV28
CDR3 protein: CACYGGGHGNLYGYTF